This T cell receptor (beta chain) is drawn from a study of blood T cell repertoires in COVID-19. Study at large: Both acute and convalescent COVID-19 samples were obtained from the United States, Italy and Spain. PBMCs, B-cell-depleted T cells, or T cells provided the cDNA or gDNA that made up the material.

Assignments of participants to cohorts depended upon their own reported clinical history. In the authors' workflow: Amplifying reference gene primers gave estimates of nucleated cell counts. Using immunoSEQ multiplex PCR, the repertoire was profiled, and TCRdb retains in-frame clones only, with some absent. Clone size and the V and J calls come from that table; the DNA yielded D and trimming. This sample has approximately 440,000 clones, with 90% found just once. Material: PBMCs or T cells enriched from blood (not recorded which). The TCR sequence derives from a man aged 18-30 years who had recovered from COVID-19.

CDR3: CASSLTGNRATGELFF. The CDR3 bases are TGCGCCAGCAGCTTAACAGGGAATCGGGCCACCGGGGAGCTGTTTTTT. V usage is TRBV5-1 and J usage is TRBJ2-2, with D perhaps matching TRBD1 (6 bases). V was clipped by 2 bases and J by 4 bases, with 15 bases between them. CDR1 and CDR2 (germline): SGHRS, YFSETQ. This CDR3 is 16 amino acids long. The complete variable domain, with remaining parts taken from reference TRBV5-1 and TRBJ2-2, reads KAGVTQTPRYLIKTRGQQVTLSCSPISGHRSVSWYQQTPGQGLQFLFEYFSETQRNKGNFPGRFSGRQFSNSRSEMNVSTLELGDSALYLCASSLTGNRATGELFFGEGSRLTVL.